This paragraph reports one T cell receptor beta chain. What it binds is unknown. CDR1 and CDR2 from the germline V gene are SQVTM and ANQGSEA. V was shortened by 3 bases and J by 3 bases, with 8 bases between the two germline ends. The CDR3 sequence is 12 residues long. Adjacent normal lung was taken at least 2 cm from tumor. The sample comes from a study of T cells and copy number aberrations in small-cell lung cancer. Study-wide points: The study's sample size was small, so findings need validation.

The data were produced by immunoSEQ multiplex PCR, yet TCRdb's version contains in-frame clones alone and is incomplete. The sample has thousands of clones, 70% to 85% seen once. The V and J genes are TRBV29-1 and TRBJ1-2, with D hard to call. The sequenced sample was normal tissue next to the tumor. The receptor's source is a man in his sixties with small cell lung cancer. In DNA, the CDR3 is TGCAGCGTTGACGACCAGGACTATGGCTACACCTTC. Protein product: CSVDDQDYGYTF.